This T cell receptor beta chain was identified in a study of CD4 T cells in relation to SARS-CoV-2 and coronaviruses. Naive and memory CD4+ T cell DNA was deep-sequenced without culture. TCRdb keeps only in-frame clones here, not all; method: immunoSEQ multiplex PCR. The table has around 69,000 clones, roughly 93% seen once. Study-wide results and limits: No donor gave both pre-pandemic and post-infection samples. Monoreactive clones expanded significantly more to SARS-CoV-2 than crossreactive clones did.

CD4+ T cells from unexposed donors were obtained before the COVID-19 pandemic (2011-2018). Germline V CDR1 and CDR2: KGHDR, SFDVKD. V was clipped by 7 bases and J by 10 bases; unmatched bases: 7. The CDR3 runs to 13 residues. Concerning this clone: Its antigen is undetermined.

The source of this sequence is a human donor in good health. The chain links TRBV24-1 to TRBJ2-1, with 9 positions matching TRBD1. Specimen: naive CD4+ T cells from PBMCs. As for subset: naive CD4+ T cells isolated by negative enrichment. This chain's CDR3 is CATSGQGPWEQFF. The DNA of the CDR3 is TGTGCCACCAGCGGACAGGGGCCTTGGGAGCAGTTCTTC.